These 15 T cell receptor beta chains came from one sample sequenced in a study of blood T cell repertoires in COVID-19. The repertoire was sequenced with immunoSEQ multiplex PCR; TCRdb's copy has only in-frame clones and lacks some. The repertoire holds about 83,000 clones, with around nine tenths as singletons. Specimen: peripheral blood. These receptors came from an elderly man with active or convalescent COVID-19.

The chain carries TRBV28 and TRBJ1-2, with 7 nucleotides matching TRBD1. The CDR3 sequence is 18 residues long. Germline CDR1 MDHEN, CDR2 SYDVKM. V shed 1 base and J 5 bases; nucleotides not matched to a gene: 16. CDR3 sequence (DNA): TGTGCCAGCAGTTTATTTCTTACTCGCTTGGGACAGCGGTATGGCTACACCTTC. Protein product: CASSLFLTRLGQRYGYTF.

V gene TRBV12-3 or TRBV12-4 combines with J gene TRBJ1-3; TRBD1 might be the D (5 bases). Between the trimmed V and J ends, which lost 6 bases and 8 bases, there was a span of 8 bases. The CDR3 extends over 11 amino acids. The CDR3 protein is CASSLGDTIYF. The CDR3 coding sequence is TGTGCCAGCAGCCTAGGGGACACCATATATTTT.

This sequence joins TRBV5-4 and TRBJ2-1, with D hard to call. The germline gives CDR1 SGHNT, CDR2 YYREEE (reference sequence). V gave up 0 bases and J gave up 5 bases, with 9 bases separating them. The CDR3 contains 14 residues. As DNA, the CDR3 is TGTGCCAGCAGCTTGGGCCCTAGTGACAATGAGCAGTTCTTC. It specifies CASSLGPSDNEQFF. The full variable domain, rest sourced from reference TRBV5-4 and TRBJ2-1, is ETGVTQSPTHLIKTRGQQVTLRCSSQSGHNTVSWYQQALGQGPQFIFQYYREEENGRGNFPPRFSGLQFPNYSSELNVNALELDDSALYLCASSLGPSDNEQFFGPGTRLTVL.

The genes are TRBV5-5 and TRBJ2-1; 8 bases match TRBD2. CDR1 and CDR2 from the germline V gene are SGHKS and YYEKEE (reference sequence). The CDR3 is made up of 17 amino acids. After removal of 0 bases from V and 8 bases from J, the junction contained 13 bases not matched to a gene. CDR3 region: CASSLAALAGPTDEQFF. In DNA, the CDR3 is TGTGCCAGCAGCTTGGCGGCCTTAGCGGGACCAACGGATGAGCAGTTCTTC.

The rearrangement uses TRBV5-1 and TRBJ2-1; 11 positions agree with TRBD1. CDR3 length: 15 residues. V gave up 4 bases and J gave up 2 bases; unmatched junction bases: 2. Germline V gene sequence: CDR1 SGHRS, CDR2 YFSETQ. CDR3 protein: CASSRTGGAYNEQFF. The CDR3 DNA follows: TGCGCCAGCAGCAGGACAGGGGGCGCCTACAATGAGCAGTTCTTC.

J is TRBJ2-3 and V is TRBV27; TRBD2 matches at 7 bases. The ends lost 6 bases at V and 0 bases at J; junction bases unmatched: 6. CDR1 MNHEY and CDR2 SMNVEV come from the germline V gene (reference sequence). The length of the CDR3 is 15 residues. The CDR3 DNA reads TGTGCCAGCAGAAAGCGGGAAACTAGCACAGATACGCAGTATTTT. Translated: CASRKRETSTDTQYF.

This clone was seen more than once but under ten times. The rearrangement links TRBV5-1 to TRBJ1-4; 7 bases are a match to TRBD1. Germline loops: CDR1 SGHRS, CDR2 YFSETQ. The J segment lost 5 bases and the V segment lost 2 bases, leaving 6 bases of the junction unmatched. The CDR3 contains 15 residues. The CDR3 DNA reads TGCGCCAGCAGCTTTACAGGGGCCCCCAATGAAAAACTGTTTTTT. Translation gives CASSFTGAPNEKLFF.

CDR3 sequence: CASSPRGGRSTNTEAFF. The DNA for the CDR3 is TGCGCCAGCAGCCCACGCGGGGGACGTTCAACGAACACTGAAGCTTTCTTT. The V and J genes are TRBV5-1 and TRBJ1-1; tentative D call: TRBD1 (5 bases). CDR1 is SGHRS, CDR2 YFSETQ, per germline. V shed 4 bases and J shed 1 base, with 20 bases lying between them. The CDR3 has 17 residues.

The chain joins TRBV2 to TRBJ1-3; D might be TRBD1 (6 bases). The CDR3 spans 14 residues. Germline V gene sequence: CDR1 SNHLY, CDR2 FYNNEI. Between the trimmed V and J ends, which lost 6 bases and 0 bases, there was a span of 9 bases. Here the CDR3 reads CASRTGHSGNTIYF. In DNA, the CDR3 is TGTGCCAGCAGGACAGGCCACTCTGGAAACACCATATATTTT.

This clone was observed a handful of times. The chain couples TRBV7-2 to TRBJ2-6; D unresolved. The V end was cut by 1 base, the J end by 0 bases, with 4 bases between. The germline V gene encodes CDR1 SGHTA and CDR2 FQGNSA. The CDR3 has 15 amino acids. CDR3 DNA: TGTGCCAGCAGCTTAGACAGCTCTGGGGCCAACGTCCTGACTTTC. Translated, it gives CASSLDSSGANVLTF.

This clone was recorded only once. The chain recombines TRBV13 with TRBJ1-1; 7 nucleotides align to TRBD1. The CDR3 is 14 amino acids. V trimming: 5 bases; J trimming: 3 bases; junction bases outside the gene matches: 6. Per the germline V gene, CDR1 is PRHDT and CDR2 is FYEKMQ (reference sequence). CDR3 coding DNA: TGTGCCAGCAGCCCCCGGACAGGCTACACTGAAGCTTTCTTT. Its protein is CASSPRTGYTEAFF.

CDR3 coding DNA: TGTGCCAGCAGCGACAGGGGCAGCACTGAAGCTTTCTTT. Protein: CASSDRGSTEAFF. This chain joins TRBV9 and TRBJ1-1; TRBD1 agrees at 7 bases. With V trimmed by 3 bases and J by 4 bases, 3 bases remained unmatched. Germline CDR1 reads SGDLS; CDR2 reads YYNGEE. The CDR3 contains 13 residues.

The V gene is TRBV7-9, the J gene TRBJ2-2; 8 nucleotides agree with TRBD2. Germline lookup yields CDR1 SEHNR and CDR2 FQNEAQ (reference sequence). V lost 7 bases to trimming and J lost 6 bases; unmatched junction nucleotides: 4. The CDR3 is 13 residues long. CDR3 sequence: CASTETSAGELFF. CDR3 DNA sequence: TGTGCCAGCACGGAGACTAGCGCCGGGGAGCTGTTTTTT.

V and J are TRBV19 and TRBJ2-3, with 12 bases identical to TRBD2. The CDR3 loop spans 17 amino acids. V gave up 2 bases and J gave up 2 bases; unmatched junction bases: 5. CDR1 is LNHDA and CDR2 is SQIVND in the germline V gene (reference sequence). This CDR3 reads CASSITRLAGDTDTQYF. As DNA, the CDR3 is TGTGCCAGTAGTATAACCCGACTAGCGGGGGACACAGATACGCAGTATTTT. The whole variable domain, filled in from reference TRBV19 and TRBJ2-3, reads DGGITQSPKYLFRKEGQNVTLSCEQNLNHDAMYWYRQDPGQGLRLIYYSQIVNDFQKGDIAEGYSVSREKKESFPLTVTSAQKNPTAFYLCASSITRLAGDTDTQYFGPGTRLTVL.

This clone occurred once. CDR3 bases: TGTGCCAGCAGCTTAGGGGGACATTATGGCTACACCTTC. Amino acids: CASSLGGHYGYTF. The chain joins TRBV11-2 to TRBJ1-2, with D maybe TRBD1 (6 bases). Germline CDR1 and CDR2: SGHAT and FQNNGV. Trimming left V 1 base short and J 5 bases short, with 8 bases between. CDR3 size: 13 residues.